Below, 13 T cell receptor beta chains from the same sample are listed, as sequenced in a study of blood T cell repertoires in COVID-19. Libraries were prepared by immunoSEQ multiplex PCR; TCRdb keeps only in-frame clonotypes and omits some of them. The table shows around 280,000 clones, with 89% occurring only once. Sequences were obtained from peripheral blood. Receptors were obtained from a woman younger than 45 with COVID-19, enrolled during active disease.

The J gene is TRBJ1-4, the V gene TRBV6-5; a weak D match, TRBD1 (6 bases). Germline assignment: CDR1 MNHEY and CDR2 SVGAGI. V was shortened by 6 bases and J by 0 bases, with 8 bases between the two germline ends. The CDR3 is 14 amino acids. CDR3 residues: CASSQGPTNEKLFF. The CDR3 DNA follows: TGTGCCAGCAGCCAGGGGCCAACTAATGAAAAACTGTTTTTT.

This clone is a singleton in its sample. The V gene is TRBV5-4, the J gene TRBJ2-1; 7 nucleotides line up with TRBD2. The CDR3 extends over 15 amino acids. Germline CDR1 is SGHNT and CDR2 is YYREEE (reference sequence). After removal of 2 bases from V and 0 bases from J, the junction contained 2 bases not matched to a gene. The CDR3, as DNA: TGTGCCAGCAGCTTCGGGGGGAACTCCTACAATGAGCAGTTCTTC. This encodes CASSFGGNSYNEQFF.

A few counts support this clone. J is TRBJ2-3 and V is TRBV2; 9 positions match TRBD2. Germline V gene lookup returns CDR1 SNHLY and CDR2 FYNNEI. The CDR3 extends over 15 amino acids. Trimming removed 1 base from V and 1 base from J; junction bases left unmatched: 0. CDR3 in DNA: TGTGCCAGCAGTGAAGAGCGGGGGGGCACAGATACGCAGTATTTT. This codes for CASSEERGGTDTQYF.

The rearrangement uses TRBV6-6 and TRBJ1-1; 7 bases are shared with TRBD1. This CDR3 has 15 residues. Germline CDR1 is MNHNY and CDR2 is SVGAGI (reference sequence). V shed 6 bases, J shed 1 base, and the junction held 8 bases outside the gene matches. The chain's CDR3 is CASRGRTGANTEAFF. CDR3 nucleotides: TGTGCCAGCAGGGGCCGGACAGGAGCGAACACTGAAGCTTTCTTT.

The chain combines TRBV19 with TRBJ1-5; 10 nucleotides agree with TRBD1. J lost 4 bases, V lost 5 bases, and 11 bases had no gene match. Germline V gene sequence: CDR1 LNHDA, CDR2 SQIVND (reference sequence). The CDR3 has 17 amino acids. CDR3 loop: CASSPAPGQGPNQPQHF. DNA for the CDR3: TGTGCCAGTAGTCCGGCCCCGGGACAGGGGCCAAATCAGCCCCAGCATTTT.

V gene TRBV3-1 (or the pseudogene TRBV3-2) combines with J gene TRBJ1-2; 7 nucleotides match TRBD1. Trimming removed 4 bases from V and 4 bases from J; junction bases left unmatched: 6. The CDR3 totals 14 residues. In germline, CDR1 is LGHDT, CDR2 YNNKEL (reference sequence). The CDR3 nucleotides read TGTGCCAGCAGCCCTCCGGGACAGAGCTATGGCTACACCTTC. Amino acid sequence: CASSPPGQSYGYTF.

V usage is TRBV5-1 and J usage is TRBJ1-6, with 7 bases identical to TRBD1. V lost 2 bases, J lost 3 bases, and 5 bases stayed unmatched. The germline V gene encodes CDR1 SGHRS and CDR2 YFSETQ. CDR3 length: 16 residues. CDR3 sequence reads: CASSFLTGRYNSPLHF. The DNA for the CDR3 is TGCGCCAGCAGCTTCCTGACAGGGCGCTATAATTCACCCCTCCACTTT.

This rearrangement joins TRBV4-1 to TRBJ1-2; tentatively, D is TRBD1 (6 bases). Germline CDR1 reads MGHRA; CDR2 reads YSYEKL. V lost 4 bases and J lost 5, with 14 bases in between. The CDR3 length is 14 residues. The CDR3 region has the DNA TGCGCCAGCAGCCCCGCGCAGGGGCAGTATGGCTACACCTTC. It yields the protein CASSPAQGQYGYTF.

CDR3 coding DNA: TGTGCCAGCAGCTTGGATGGAGGCTCCTACGAGCAGTACTTC. It is translated as CASSLDGGSYEQYF. V gene TRBV5-4 combines with J gene TRBJ2-7, with TRBD2 as a possible D gene (5 bases). The ends were cut back, 0 bases at V and 0 bases at J, with 7 bases in the middle. CDR1 and CDR2 from the germline V gene are SGHNT and YYREEE (reference sequence). The CDR3 contains 14 residues.

The chain recombines TRBV3-1 (or the pseudogene TRBV3-2) with TRBJ1-6; no firm D call. The CDR3 consists of 15 residues. With 0 bases removed from V and 8 bases from J, the gap between germline ends came to 11 bases. CDR1 and CDR2 (germline): LGHDT, YNNKEL (reference sequence). Here the CDR3 reads CASSQDLAAYSPLHF. The CDR3 bases are TGTGCCAGCAGCCAAGACTTGGCAGCGTATTCACCCCTCCACTTT.

This clone was found once. The V gene is TRBV5-6, the J gene TRBJ2-7, with D perhaps TRBD1 (6 bases). Germline assignment: CDR1 SGHDT and CDR2 YYEEEE. The CDR3 spans 12 residues. Deletions cut 6 bases from V and 5 bases from J, with 12 bases between. Written as DNA, the CDR3 is TGTGCCAGCACCCGAGGACAGAACGAGCAGTACTTC. This codes for CASTRGQNEQYF. The full variable domain, its missing parts supplied by reference TRBV5-6 and TRBJ2-7, is DAGVTQSPTHLIKTRGQQVTLRCSPKSGHDTVSWYQQALGQGPQFIFQYYEEEERQRGNFPDRFSGHQFPNYSSELNVNALLLGDSALYLCASTRGQNEQYFGPGTRLTVT.

In DNA, the CDR3 is TGTGCCAGCAGCCTGTCCGCGGGCAGTCAAGAGACCCAGTACTTC. This translates into CASSLSAGSQETQYF. The chain employs TRBV4-2 and TRBJ2-5; D may be TRBD2 (5 bases). The CDR3 is 15 amino acids. Germline V gene sequence: CDR1 LGHNA, CDR2 YNFKEQ. Trimming removed 4 bases at V and 2 bases at J, with 14 bases between.

The chain uses TRBV3-1 (or the pseudogene TRBV3-2) and TRBJ2-1; D might be TRBD1 (5 bases). Germline V gene lookup returns CDR1 LGHDT and CDR2 YNNKEL (reference sequence). Trimming removed 4 bases from V and 7 bases from J, with 8 bases in between. This CDR3 has 12 residues. CDR3 residues: CASSRQRNEQFF. Here the CDR3 DNA reads TGTGCCAGCAGCCGACAGCGAAATGAGCAGTTCTTC.